Following are 22 T cell receptor beta chains from one sample sequenced in a study of OX40 agonist ivuxolimab in advanced cancers. Libraries were prepared by immunoSEQ multiplex PCR; TCRdb keeps only in-frame clonotypes and omits some of them. The data show some 45,000 clones, approximately 82% seen once. The sample consisted of CD4+ or CD8+ T cells sorted from blood, taken in a trial of the OX40 agonist ivuxolimab. All receptors come from an adult with an advanced solid tumor such as melanoma, head and neck, liver or kidney cancer.

The rearrangement links TRBV4-1 to TRBJ2-7; 10 bases are shared with TRBD1. Looked up from germline, CDR1 is MGHRA and CDR2 is YSYEKL. The CDR3 loop spans 15 amino acids. V trimming: 1 base; J trimming: 4 bases; junction bases outside the gene matches: 4. CDR3 coding DNA: TGCGCCAGCAGCCAAGCCGGGACAGGGGCTTACGAGCAGTACTTC. It translates to CASSQAGTGAYEQYF.

The rearrangement joins TRBV5-1 to TRBJ2-7; tentative D call: TRBD1 (5 bases). The V end was cut by 3 bases, the J end by 4 bases, with 8 bases between. Germline CDR1 and CDR2: SGHRS and YFSETQ. The CDR3 is 12 amino acids. The DNA for the CDR3 is TGCGCCAGCAGCTCGGACACGTACGAGCAGTACTTC. Its translation: CASSSDTYEQYF.

This clone was seen a single time. V usage is TRBV5-8 and J usage is TRBJ2-3; D gene ambiguous. Trimming stripped 2 bases from V and 0 bases from J, with 7 bases between. The CDR3 runs 14 residues. Germline V gene lookup returns CDR1 SGHTS and CDR2 YDEGEE. The CDR3 DNA reads TGTGCCAGCAGCTTAAGCAGGAGCACAGATACGCAGTATTTT. It is translated as CASSLSRSTDTQYF.

The DNA for the CDR3 is TGTGCCAGCAGTTCAGCAGGGGCCCAGTATAATTCACCCCTCCACTTT. Its protein product is CASSSAGAQYNSPLHF. This sequence joins TRBV28 and TRBJ1-6, with D perhaps TRBD1 (6 bases). The CDR3 runs to 16 residues. Germline V gene data show CDR1 as MDHEN and CDR2 as SYDVKM. The ends were cut back, 4 bases at V and 4 bases at J, with 14 bases in the middle. The full variable domain, rest sourced from reference TRBV28 and TRBJ1-6, is DVKVTQSSRYLVKRTGEKVFLECVQDMDHENMFWYRQDPGLGLRLIYFSYDVKMKEKGDIPEGYSVSREKKERFSLILESASTNQTSMYLCASSSAGAQYNSPLHFGNGTRLTVT.

V and J are TRBV5-1 and TRBJ2-7; 8 positions agree with TRBD1. The V gene's germline CDR1 is SGHRS and CDR2 YFSETQ. The V and J ends lost 0 bases and 7 bases, in that order; junction bases with no gene match: 6. CDR3 length: 14 residues. The CDR3 DNA sequence: TGCGCCAGCAGCTTGGCTGGACAGGGCGGGGAGCAGTACTTC. It codes for CASSLAGQGGEQYF.

This chain connects TRBV7-3 to TRBJ1-2, with D perhaps TRBD1 (6 bases). This CDR3 has 13 residues. CDR1 and CDR2 from the germline V gene are SGHTA and FQGTGA. The V end lost 5 bases, the J end lost 6 bases, and 13 bases lay between the germline ends. The chain's CDR3 is CASSPTGRDGYTF. The CDR3 DNA sequence: TGTGCCAGCAGCCCAACAGGGAGAGATGGCTACACCTTC. The whole variable domain, remainder taken from reference TRBV7-3 and TRBJ1-2, is GAGVSQTPSNKVTEKGKYVELRCDPISGHTALYWYRQSLGQGPEFLIYFQGTGAADDSGLPNDRFFAVRPEGSVSTLKIQRTERGDSAVYLCASSPTGRDGYTFGSGTRLTVV.

The chain recombines TRBV9 with TRBJ2-3; D gene uncertain. Looked up from germline, CDR1 is SGDLS and CDR2 is YYNGEE. The CDR3 has 14 residues. Deletions cut 3 bases from V and 1 base from J, with 9 bases between. CDR3 coding DNA: TGTGCCAGCAGCGCCTCGGTCCGCACAGATACGCAGTATTTT. This gives the protein CASSASVRTDTQYF.

V is TRBV7-2 and J is TRBJ2-3; TRBD1 might be the D (6 bases). V was trimmed by 6 bases and J by 1 base, leaving 11 bases between them. The germline CDR1 and CDR2 sequences are SGHTA and FQGNSA. The CDR3 runs to 14 residues. The CDR3 coding sequence is TGTGCCAGCAGTCGACGACAGGGCACAGATACGCAGTATTTT. This gives the protein CASSRRQGTDTQYF.

The chain joins TRBV23-1 to TRBJ2-1; TRBD1 might be the D (6 bases). TRBV23-1 belongs to the ORF category, with a function that is uncertain. The CDR3 is 17 amino acids. Trimming removed 3 bases at V and 5 bases at J, with 20 bases between. The CDR3 DNA sequence: TGCGCCAGCAGTCAGCAGCCCGCGAGGGGGACCCACAATGAGCAGTTCTTC. Translating it yields CASSQQPARGTHNEQFF.

The gene calls are TRBV6-5 and TRBJ2-7; the D gene is possibly TRBD2 (5 bases). The CDR3 is 13 amino acids. The V gene's germline CDR1 is MNHEY and CDR2 SVGAGI. The germline V and J ends were trimmed by 5 bases and 2 bases, with 10 bases remaining between them. CDR3 sequence: CASSDLGAYEQYF. The CDR3 nucleotides read TGTGCCAGCAGTGATCTGGGAGCCTACGAGCAGTACTTC.

The V and J genes are TRBV6-5 and TRBJ2-1, with D possibly being TRBD2 (6 bases). Germline V gives CDR1 MNHEY, CDR2 SVGAGI. This CDR3 comprises 15 residues. V was cut by 2 bases and J by 1 base, with 9 bases left in between. CDR3 nucleotides: TGTGCCAGCAGTTACGGCGGGGATTCCTACAATGAGCAGTTCTTC. Amino acid sequence: CASSYGGDSYNEQFF.

The rearrangement uses TRBV29-1 and TRBJ1-4; D gene uncertain. The CDR3 runs to 14 residues. Germline V CDR1 and CDR2: SQVTM, ANQGSEA. Trimming took 6 bases from V and 0 from J, leaving 11 bases between them. The CDR3, as DNA: TGCAGCGTATCCACGGTGACAACTAATGAAAAACTGTTTTTT. Translated: CSVSTVTTNEKLFF.

This clone was recorded once. This chain joins TRBV6-5 and TRBJ2-7; no clear D gene. V lost 6 bases to trimming and J lost 0 bases, with 15 bases between them. CDR1 is MNHEY, CDR2 SVGAGI, per germline. The CDR3 runs to 15 residues. CDR3 bases: TGTGCCAGCAGCCCACTTTGGTTAAGCTCCTACGAGCAGTACTTC. Protein: CASSPLWLSSYEQYF.

The V call is TRBV7-3, the J call TRBJ2-7, with TRBD1 matching over 7 bases. The length of the CDR3 is 15 residues. J gave up 5 bases and V 4 bases, and 11 bases lay outside the gene matches. CDR1 and CDR2 (germline): SGHTA, FQGTGA. The CDR3 DNA follows: TGTGCCAGCAGCTCTGGGACAGCCCATCGTCACGAGCAGTACTTC. It specifies CASSSGTAHRHEQYF.

The rearrangement uses TRBV5-1 and TRBJ1-1; D is possibly TRBD1 (5 bases). The CDR3 is 15 amino acids. Germline CDR1 is SGHRS and CDR2 is YFSETQ. The ends were cut back, 0 bases at V and 8 bases at J, with 17 bases in the middle. CDR3 protein: CASSLEGKRGAEAFF. CDR3 nucleotide sequence: TGCGCCAGCAGCTTGGAGGGAAAAAGAGGGGCGGAAGCTTTCTTT.

The rearrangement joins TRBV30 to TRBJ1-1; D not resolved. The CDR3 consists of 13 residues. Trimming removed 5 bases from V and 0 bases from J, with 10 bases in between. In germline, CDR1 is GTSNPN, CDR2 SVGIG (reference sequence). The CDR3 loop reads CAWERVLNTEAFF. CDR3 bases: TGTGCCTGGGAGAGAGTCTTGAACACTGAAGCTTTCTTT.

The rearrangement joins TRBV5-6 to TRBJ1-1, with a tentative D call TRBD1 (6 bases). V was pared by 0 bases and J by 1 base, with 10 bases between. CDR1 is SGHDT, CDR2 YYEEEE, per germline. The CDR3 runs to 15 residues. CDR3 nucleotide sequence: TGTGCCAGCAGCTTGGTACAGGGCTCGAACACTGAAGCTTTCTTT. The encoded protein is CASSLVQGSNTEAFF.

V and J are TRBV5-1 and TRBJ2-7, with D unclear. Germline V lookup: CDR1 SGHRS, CDR2 YFSETQ. The CDR3 is 15 amino acids. V was shortened by 0 bases and J by 3 bases, with 13 bases between the two germline ends. The CDR3 loop reads CASSLALQVDYEQYF. The CDR3 bases are TGCGCCAGCAGCTTGGCCCTTCAGGTCGACTACGAGCAGTACTTC.

The rearrangement links TRBV7-2 to TRBJ2-5, with TRBD2 matching over 13 bases. The V segment lost 1 base and the J segment 6 bases; nucleotides outside the gene matches: 8. Germline V gives CDR1 SGHTA, CDR2 FQGNSA. CDR3 size: 17 residues. For the CDR3, the DNA is TGTGCCAGCAGCTTAGTACTAGCGGGAGGGGGTCGGCAGACCCAGTACTTC. The encoded protein is CASSLVLAGGGRQTQYF.

The chain employs TRBV30 and TRBJ1-5; unclear D gene. Germline V CDR1 and CDR2: GTSNPN, SVGIG (reference sequence). CDR3 length equals 14 residues. V was shortened by 0 bases and J by 4 bases, with 10 bases between the two germline ends. DNA for the CDR3: TGTGCCTGGAGTGTACTCGGTGGGAATCAGCCCCAGCATTTT. As protein: CAWSVLGGNQPQHF.

J is TRBJ2-3 and V is TRBV5-4, with D hard to call. Per the germline V gene, CDR1 is SGHNT and CDR2 is YYREEE (reference sequence). CDR3 size: 12 residues. The V and J ends lost 6 bases and 5 bases respectively, with 10 bases between them. CDR3 in amino acids: CASTRDGDTQYF. The CDR3 DNA sequence: TGTGCCAGCACCCGTGACGGAGATACGCAGTATTTT.

The rearrangement joins TRBV10-3 to TRBJ1-1, with a tentative D call TRBD1 (5 bases). The CDR3 length is 15 residues. Trimming cost V 2 bases and J 5 bases, with 15 bases left between them. Looked up from germline, CDR1 is ENHRY and CDR2 is SYGVKD. The CDR3 spells CAISEGTSVRTEAFF. In DNA, the CDR3 is TGTGCCATCAGTGAGGGGACGTCCGTCAGGACTGAAGCTTTCTTT.